This record concerns one T cell receptor beta chain sequence. Antigen specificity is unknown. Every TCR cDNA molecule bore a unique molecular identifier. Each CDR3 protein gets one entry after TCRdb re-called the 5' RACE reads with MiXCR. The repertoire holds 70,000 to 90,000 distinct CDR3 sequences, roughly 13% seen once, with under 7.5% in the top ten. These data come from a study of spatial heterogeneity in lung cancer. Study-wide context: Detection consistently yielded more beta chains than alpha chains. Findings of the study overall: The study found ubiquitous expanded tumor TCRs in blood more at resection than follow-up.

Time point of the sample: sample taken at primary tumor resection. Unsorted samples of tumor, nontumor lung or frozen PBMC had their whole RNA sequenced. The cohort: roughly 72 early-stage, untreated non-small cell lung cancer patients. The CDR3 runs to 14 residues. Germline V gene sequence: CDR1 DFQATT, CDR2 SNEGSKA (reference sequence). The V and J ends lost 2 bases and 8 bases respectively, with 15 bases between them. This specimen was PBMCs, taken at surgery. J is TRBJ1-4 and V is TRBV20-1, with TRBD1 as a possible D gene (5 bases). The TCR was taken from a male donor with early-stage non-small cell lung cancer. Here the CDR3 reads CSARIGELQEKLFF. DNA of the CDR3: TGCAGTGCTAGAATAGGGGAACTACAGGAAAAACTGTTTTTT.